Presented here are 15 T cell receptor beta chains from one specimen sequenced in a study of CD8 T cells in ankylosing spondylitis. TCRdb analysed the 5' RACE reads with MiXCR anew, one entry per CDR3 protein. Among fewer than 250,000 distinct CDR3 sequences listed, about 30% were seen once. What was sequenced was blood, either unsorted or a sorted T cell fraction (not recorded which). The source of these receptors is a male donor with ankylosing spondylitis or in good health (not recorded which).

The CDR3 protein is CASSHRRDVVYNEQFF. CDR3 DNA: TGTGCCAGCAGTCATCGCCGGGACGTAGTCTACAATGAGCAGTTCTTC. The chain has TRBV27 and TRBJ2-1, with D perhaps given as TRBD1 or TRBD2 (5 bases each). This CDR3 contains 16 residues. V dropped 5 bases and J dropped 3 bases, with 17 bases sitting between them. Germline V gene data show CDR1 as MNHEY and CDR2 as SMNVEV (reference sequence).

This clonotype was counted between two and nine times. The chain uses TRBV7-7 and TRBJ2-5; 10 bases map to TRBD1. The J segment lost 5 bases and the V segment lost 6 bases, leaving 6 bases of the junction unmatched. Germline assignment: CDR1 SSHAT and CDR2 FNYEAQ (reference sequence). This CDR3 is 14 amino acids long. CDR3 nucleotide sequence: TGTGCCAGCAGACCACCGGGACAGGGGGAGACCCAGTACTTC. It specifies CASRPPGQGETQYF.

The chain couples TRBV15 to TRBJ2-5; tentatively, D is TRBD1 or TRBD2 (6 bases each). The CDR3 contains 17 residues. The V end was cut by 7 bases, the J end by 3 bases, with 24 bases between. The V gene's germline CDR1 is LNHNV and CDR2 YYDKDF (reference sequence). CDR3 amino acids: CATMSGAKGVRKETQYF. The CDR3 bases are TGTGCCACCATGTCGGGGGCGAAAGGTGTCAGAAAAGAGACCCAGTACTTC.

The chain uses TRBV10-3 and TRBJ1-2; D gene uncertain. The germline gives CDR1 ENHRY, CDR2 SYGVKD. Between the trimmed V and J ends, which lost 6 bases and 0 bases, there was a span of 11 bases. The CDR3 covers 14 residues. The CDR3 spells CAIRLTEANYGYTF. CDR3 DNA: TGTGCCATCAGATTGACGGAGGCTAACTATGGCTACACCTTC.

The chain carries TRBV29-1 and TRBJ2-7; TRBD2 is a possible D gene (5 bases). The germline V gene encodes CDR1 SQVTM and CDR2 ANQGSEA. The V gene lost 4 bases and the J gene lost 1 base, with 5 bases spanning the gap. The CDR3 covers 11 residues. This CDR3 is CSVGESYEQYF. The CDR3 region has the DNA TGCAGCGTTGGGGAGTCCTACGAGCAGTACTTC.

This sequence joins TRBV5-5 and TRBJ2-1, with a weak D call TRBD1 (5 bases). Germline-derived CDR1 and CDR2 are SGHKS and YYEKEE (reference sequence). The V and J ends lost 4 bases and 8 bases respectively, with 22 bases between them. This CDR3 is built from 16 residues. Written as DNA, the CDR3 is TGTGCCAGCAGCGGAATAGGCCAGGGCGTTCACGATGAGCAGTTCTTC. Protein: CASSGIGQGVHDEQFF.

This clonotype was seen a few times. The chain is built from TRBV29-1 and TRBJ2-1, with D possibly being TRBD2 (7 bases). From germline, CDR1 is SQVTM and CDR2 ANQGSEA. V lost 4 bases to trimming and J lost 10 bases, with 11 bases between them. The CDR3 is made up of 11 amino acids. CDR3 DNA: TGCAGCGTTGGGAGGGGGGGAGAGCAGTTCTTC. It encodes CSVGRGGEQFF.

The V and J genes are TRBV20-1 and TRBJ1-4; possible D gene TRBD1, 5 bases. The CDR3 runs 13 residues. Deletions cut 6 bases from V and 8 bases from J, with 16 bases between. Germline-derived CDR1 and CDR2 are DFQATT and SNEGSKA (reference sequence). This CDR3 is CSAAGPGGEKLFF. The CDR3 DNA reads TGCAGTGCGGCAGGGCCGGGTGGAGAAAAACTGTTTTTT.

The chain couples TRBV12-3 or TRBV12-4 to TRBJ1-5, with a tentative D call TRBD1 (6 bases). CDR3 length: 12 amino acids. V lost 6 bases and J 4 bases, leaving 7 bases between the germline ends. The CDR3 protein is CASRRGNQPQHF. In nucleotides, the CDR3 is TGTGCCAGCAGGAGGGGGAATCAGCCCCAGCATTTT.

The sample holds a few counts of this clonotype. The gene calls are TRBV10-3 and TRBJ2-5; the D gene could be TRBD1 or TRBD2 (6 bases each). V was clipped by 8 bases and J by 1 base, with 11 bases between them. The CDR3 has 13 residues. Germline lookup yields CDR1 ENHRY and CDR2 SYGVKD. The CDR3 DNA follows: TGTGCCATCCATAGGGGGGCCCAAGAGACCCAGTACTTC. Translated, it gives CAIHRGAQETQYF.

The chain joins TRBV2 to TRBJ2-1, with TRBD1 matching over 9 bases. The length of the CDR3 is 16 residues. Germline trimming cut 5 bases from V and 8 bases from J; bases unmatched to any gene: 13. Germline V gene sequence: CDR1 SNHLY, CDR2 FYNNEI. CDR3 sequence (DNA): TGTGCCAGCAGTCCCCCCTTGGGGACAGGGTTCGATGAGCAGTTCTTC. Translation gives CASSPPLGTGFDEQFF. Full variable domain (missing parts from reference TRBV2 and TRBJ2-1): EPEVTQTPSHQVTQMGQEVILRCVPISNHLYFYWYRQILGQKVEFLVSFYNNEISEKSEIFDDQFSVERPDGSNFTLKIRSTKLEDSAMYFCASSPPLGTGFDEQFFGPGTRLTVL.

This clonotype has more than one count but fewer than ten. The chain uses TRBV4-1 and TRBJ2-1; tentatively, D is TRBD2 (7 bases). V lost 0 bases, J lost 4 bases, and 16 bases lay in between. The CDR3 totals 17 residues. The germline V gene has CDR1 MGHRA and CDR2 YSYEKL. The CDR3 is CASSQDPWGGPYNEQFF. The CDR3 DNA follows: TGCGCCAGCAGCCAAGACCCGTGGGGGGGGCCATACAATGAGCAGTTCTTC.

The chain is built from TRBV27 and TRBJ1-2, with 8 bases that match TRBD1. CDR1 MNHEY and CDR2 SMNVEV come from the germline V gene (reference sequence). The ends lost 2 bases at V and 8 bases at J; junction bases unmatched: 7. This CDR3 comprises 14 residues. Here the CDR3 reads CASSLNSGGVGYTF. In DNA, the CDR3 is TGTGCCAGCAGTTTAAACTCAGGGGGCGTCGGCTACACCTTC.

CDR3 coding DNA: TGCGCCAGCAGCTTGGAGTTCCGGGGGCGTGGGGAGACCCAGTACTTC. Its translation: CASSLEFRGRGETQYF. The rearrangement links TRBV5-1 to TRBJ2-5, with D perhaps given as TRBD1 or TRBD2 (6 bases each). V lost 0 bases, J lost 5 bases, and 17 bases lay in between. The CDR3 consists of 16 residues. From germline, CDR1 is SGHRS and CDR2 YFSETQ.

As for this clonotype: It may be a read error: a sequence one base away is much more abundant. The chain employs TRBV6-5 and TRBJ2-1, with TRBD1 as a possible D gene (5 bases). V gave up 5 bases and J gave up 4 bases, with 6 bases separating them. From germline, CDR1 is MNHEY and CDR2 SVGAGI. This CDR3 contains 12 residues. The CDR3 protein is CASSRQYNEQFF. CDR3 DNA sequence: TGTGCCAGCAGTCGACAGTACAATGAGCAGTTCTTC.